Sequencing of this T cell receptor beta chain was carried out in a study of immune cell composition in non-small cell lung cancer (dated by TCRdb to between 2016 and 2019). With regard to the full study: Histologic subtype, mostly lung adenocarcinoma or squamous cell carcinoma, was determined with H&E together with p63, CK5, Napsin A and TTF-1 immunohistochemistry. TCR-beta sequencing from Adaptive Biotechnologies was done on around 34 paired sets of NSCLC tumour and non-adjacent lung specimens and on over 25 tumour-only specimens. Four tumour specimens that had TCR-beta data belonged to rare histological subtypes and were left out of the subtype comparisons. Supplementary cohort #1, under twelve lung adenocarcinoma cases, had paired tumour/lung TCR-beta sequencing and TIL populations generated to assess tumour reactivity.

Concerning this clone itself: It has no known antigen specificity. Base quality data are lacking; no much larger clone is found one base away.

TCR-beta CDR3 regions were amplified from genomic DNA by a two-step multiplex PCR, with the second step adding Illumina-compatible adaptors. TCR-beta immunosequencing was carried out on an Illumina platform through the commercial immunoSEQ service. The authors' analysis ran thus. Repertoires were described by productive clonality and by Top 10 Clones, which is the percentage of T-cell templates coming from the ten most frequent sequences. Values of productive clonality ranged from 0 to 1, with a monoclonal population indicated by a value of 1. Tumour-associated clones were defined as sequences comprising at least 0.1% of tumour T-cell templates but absent from matched non-adjacent lung, identified via log10 scatter plots. Student's t-tests were used for two-group comparisons, ANOVA for comparisons across stages, and linear regression for relationships, with analyses done in GraphPad Prism7 and R. TCRdb provides this immuneACCESS table in a form limited to in-frame rearrangements. Some clones are lacking; in checked studies, under half of them reflect an unresolved V gene, and why the rest are absent is not known. V and J calls and clone size are given by that table; D and trimming were obtained from the DNA. This sample has approximately 3,000 clones in its table, and roughly 68% of those were observed once. In total, the top ten clones hold 10% to 12% of the sample.

The germline V gene gives CDR1 as SGHAT and CDR2 as FQNNGV. Trimmed from V: 6 bases; trimmed from J: 5 bases; junction bases lacking a gene match: 10. Including the terminal cysteine and phenylalanine, the CDR3 comprises 16 residues. Only the CDR3 DNA stays, 48 bases, in frame from base 1. Overall results and qualifications from the work: Across 10 adenocarcinoma cases, the maximal tumour-associated clone frequency showed a strong correlation with TIL tumour reactivity, but overall clonality showed no such correlation. Smoking pack-years did not significantly correlate with tumour TCR-beta clonality. Nearly half of NSCLC cases had tumour-associated clones >0.5%, found in roughly 35% of adenocarcinomas compared with approximately 76% of squamous carcinomas. The reactivity cohort included only around nine cases, and whether tumour-reactive clones share sequences with the dominant in vivo tumour-associated clones was not shown.

Normal lung samples came from the same patient and consisted of non-adjacent lung tissue collected as far from the tumour as possible, at a distance of at least 3 cm. Genomic DNA was isolated with the QIAamp DNA kit from frozen aliquots of single-cell suspensions that had not been sorted. Tissues were received within 2 hours of resection and processed immediately into single-cell suspensions. Tissue was mechanically dissociated and enzymatically digested with DNase I, collagenase I and hyaluronidase for approximately 32 minutes at 37 °C, then filtered and RBC-lysed. In this chain, TRBV11-2 is recombined with TRBJ2-5, with 12 bases aligning to TRBD2. The TCR sequence derives from a human donor with non-small cell lung cancer. Material: non-adjacent lung tissue. The CDR3 region reads CASSSGWLAGGETQYF. The bases read TGTGCCAGCAGTTCAGGCTGGCTAGCGGGGGGGGAGACCCAGTACTTC. When the CDR3 is completed using the reference TRBV11-2 and TRBJ2-5 genes on either side, the full variable domain is EAGVAQSPRYKIIEKRQSVAFWCNPISGHATLYWYQQILGQGPKLLIQFQNNGVVDDSQLPKDRFSAERLKGVDSTLKIQPAKLEDSAVYLCASSSGWLAGGETQYFGPGTRLLVL.